These T cell receptor beta chains were read from a single sample in a study of T cells in Graves' hyperthyroidism and ophthalmopathy. MiXCR, applied by TCRdb to the multiplex PCR reads, yields one record per CDR3 protein. Of 480,000 or so distinct CDR3 sequences listed, 46% are singletons. The source material was peripheral blood or thyroid tissue (not recorded which). Receptors originate from an adult woman with Graves' disease, either hyperthyroidism or ophthalmopathy (not recorded which). CDR3s include the opening cysteine and the closing phenylalanine or tryptophan. The D gene is left open where the match is weak. Some rows mark clone size as missing; the rest say once, few, many or name a class of expanded clone.

TRBJ2-7	.	TRBV7-8	.	CASSQDSRAGAYEQYF	TGCGCCAGCAGCCAAGATTCCCGGGCTGGGGCCTACGAGCAGTACTTC
TRBJ1-1	.	TRBV6-1	many	CASSVALGLDTEAFF	TGTGCCAGCAGCGTAGCCTTGGGACTTGACACTGAAGCTTTCTTT
TRBJ2-5	TRBD2	TRBV30	.	CAWSRGLAGERETQYF	TGTGCCTGGAGTCGGGGACTAGCGGGAGAAAGGGAGACCCAGTACTTC
TRBJ1-5	.	TRBV20-1	.	CNARDPNSNQPQHF	TGCAATGCTAGAGATCCCAATAGCAATCAGCCCCAGCATTTT
TRBJ1-1	.	TRBV4-1	few	CASSQDAYTEAFF	TGCGCCAGCAGCCAAGACGCGTACACTGAAGCTTTCTTT
TRBJ1-1	.	TRBV4-1	many	CASSLQGENTEAFF	TGCGCCAGCAGCCTGCAGGGAGAGAACACTGAAGCTTTCTTT
TRBJ2-7	.	TRBV29-1	.	CSRGSGYEQYF	TGCAGCCGGGGGTCCGGGTACGAGCAGTACTTC
TRBJ1-2	.	TRBV28	many	CASSRYGYTF	TGTGCCAGCAGTCGCTATGGCTACACCTTC
TRBJ2-2	.	TRBV7-3	.	CASSLNAPRIGAGELFF	TGTGCCAGCAGCTTAAACGCCCCGCGTATTGGGGCCGGGGAGCTGTTTTTT
TRBJ2-7	.	TRBV10-3	.	CAISEGVGVYEQYF	TGTGCCATCAGTGAAGGGGTCGGGGTCTACGAGCAGTACTTC
TRBJ1-4	.	TRBV7-9	many	CASSQGNEKLFF	TGTGCCAGCAGTCAGGGAAATGAAAAACTGTTTTTT
TRBJ2-7	.	TRBV29-1	once	CSVSRTYEQYF	TGCAGCGTTTCCAGGACCTACGAGCAGTACTTC
TRBJ1-6	.	TRBV10-3	.	CATTQGPINSPLHF	TGTGCCACAACACAGGGCCCGATTAATTCACCCCTCCACTTT
TRBJ1-4	.	TRBV15	many	CATSREGSGFGNEKLFF	TGTGCCACCAGCAGAGAAGGCAGCGGGTTTGGGAATGAAAAACTGTTTTTT
TRBJ2-2	TRBD2	TRBV2	many	CASSGEGRYTGELFF	TGTGCCAGCAGTGGGGAGGGACGATACACCGGGGAGCTGTTTTTT
TRBJ1-1	TRBD1	TRBV20-1	many	CSARTGATNTEAFF	TGCAGTGCTAGGACAGGGGCGACGAACACTGAAGCTTTCTTT
TRBJ2-6	.	TRBV7-9	many	CASSLTRRSGANVLTF	TGTGCCAGCAGCTTAACTAGGAGGTCTGGGGCCAACGTCCTGACTTTC
TRBJ1-2	.	TRBV20-1	.	CSARPRGPSGDDGYTF	TGCAGTGCTAGACCCCGGGGACCTTCCGGGGACGATGGCTACACCTTC
TRBJ1-4	TRBD1	TRBV10-3	.	CATGQGATNEKLFF	TGTGCCACCGGACAGGGGGCAACTAATGAAAAACTGTTTTTT
TRBJ2-2	.	TRBV5-1	.	CASSFVGPNTGELFF	TGCGCCAGCAGCTTTGTAGGACCGAACACCGGGGAGCTGTTTTTT
TRBJ2-5	TRBD2	TRBV10-3	many	CATSPSGRLQETQYF	TGTGCCACCTCACCTAGCGGGAGGCTCCAAGAGACCCAGTACTTC
TRBJ1-5	.	TRBV2	.	CASSEAAGVQGPQHF	TGTGCCAGCAGTGAAGCGGCAGGGGTCCAAGGGCCCCAGCATTTT
TRBJ1-5	.	TRBV7-9	.	CASSLVQGFNQPQHF	TGTGCCAGCAGCTTAGTACAGGGTTTTAATCAGCCCCAGCATTTT
TRBJ1-2	TRBD1	TRBV19	many	CASTSDRVKGNYGYTF	TGTGCCAGTACCTCGGACAGGGTGAAGGGTAACTATGGCTACACCTTC
TRBJ2-7	.	TRBV5-1	many	CASSLGLQSYEQYF	TGCGCCAGCAGCTTAGGGTTACAATCCTACGAGCAGTACTTC
TRBJ1-1	TRBD1	TRBV20-1	many	CSARDEGTGVNTEAFF	TGCAGTGCTAGAGATGAGGGGACAGGGGTAAACACTGAAGCTTTCTTT
TRBJ1-1	.	TRBV20-1	few	CSARVLGGSGNTEAFF	TGCAGTGCTAGAGTTTTGGGGGGAAGTGGGAACACTGAAGCTTTCTTT